These 2 T cell receptor beta chains came from one sample sequenced in a study of blood T cell repertoires in COVID-19. Data came from immunoSEQ multiplex PCR; TCRdb stores just in-frame clones and leaves some out. The table shows some 120,000 clones, with around 87% occurring only once. The sample consisted of peripheral blood. These receptors were collected from a man in his sixties or seventies with active or convalescent COVID-19.

This chain connects TRBV5-1 to TRBJ1-1; possibly TRBD1 for D (6 bases). The CDR3 length is 15 residues. Germline-derived CDR1 and CDR2 are SGHRS and YFSETQ. The V end lost 4 bases, the J end lost 2 bases, and 15 bases lay between the germline ends. CDR3 in DNA: TGCGCCAGCAGCGGAACAGGGTTGGGCAACACTGAAGCTTTCTTT. Amino acids: CASSGTGLGNTEAFF.

V is TRBV5-1 and J is TRBJ2-7; 11 bases match TRBD1. The CDR3 runs to 14 residues. The V gene's germline CDR1 is SGHRS and CDR2 YFSETQ. With 4 bases clipped from V and 6 bases from J, the junction kept 6 bases outside the gene matches. The CDR3 DNA is TGCGCCAGCAGCGACGGACAGGGGGCGGTCGAGCAGTACTTC. Its protein product is CASSDGQGAVEQYF.